The sequence of this T cell receptor beta chain was determined in a study of blood T cell repertoires in COVID-19. Study context: T cells, B-cell-depleted T cells, or PBMCs provided the cDNA or gDNA that served as material.

How the authors handled the data: Reference gene primer amplification gave estimated nucleated cell counts. The protocol was immunoSEQ multiplex PCR, while the TCRdb copy is restricted to in-frame clones and leaves out a portion. Clone size and the V and J calls come from that table; the DNA yielded D and trimming. This sample has tens of thousands of clones; approximately 86% occur once, and the top ten carry around 12%. This CDR3 spans 17 amino acids. Trimming took 4 bases from V and 0 from J; bases not matched to a gene: 10. CDR1 SGHRS and CDR2 YFSETQ come from the germline V gene. V and J are TRBV5-1 and TRBJ2-1; 7 nucleotides align to TRBD2. The clonotype comes from a human donor in a cohort sampled during active COVID-19. The donor label of this sample is uncertain. The sample comprised peripheral blood. The chain's CDR3 is CASSPRGVGASYNEQFF. In DNA, the CDR3 is TGCGCCAGCAGCCCTCGGGGGGTCGGGGCCTCCTACAATGAGCAGTTCTTC.